Listed below are T cell receptor beta chains from one sample, sequenced in a study of T cells in Graves' hyperthyroidism and ophthalmopathy. From the multiplex PCR reads, TCRdb called clonotypes with MiXCR, one entry per CDR3 protein. This table holds about 560,000 distinct CDR3 sequences, 16% found once. Sample: blood. Every receptor here comes from a woman aged 18-35 years with Graves' hyperthyroidism. CDR3s include the opening cysteine and the closing phenylalanine or tryptophan. A D gene is named only where the DNA matches it firmly. Not every row has a clone size; where given, it reads once, few, many or a size class.

>TRBD2|TRBV4-2|TRBJ2-6|.
CASSQDIGGEGANVLTF
TGTGCCAGCAGCCAAGACATCGGGGGGGAGGGGGCCAACGTCCTGACTTTC
>.|TRBV9|TRBJ2-3|.
CASSVTGGPTDTQYF
TGTGCCAGCAGCGTCACTGGGGGCCCCACAGATACGCAGTATTTT
>TRBD1|TRBV4-1|TRBJ1-5|.
CASSQTPGQGNQPQHF
TGCGCCAGCAGCCAAACACCGGGACAGGGCAATCAGCCCCAGCATTTT
>.|TRBV11-2|TRBJ2-5|.
CASSLDTSWETQYF
TGTGCCAGCAGCTTAGATACTAGCTGGGAGACCCAGTACTTC
>.|TRBV28|TRBJ2-1|many
CASSLARSNEQFF
TGTGCCAGCAGTTTGGCGCGGAGCAATGAGCAGTTCTTC
>.|TRBV20-1|TRBJ1-4|many
CSARDGGRVVEKLFF
TGCAGTGCTAGAGATGGCGGGAGGGTCGTGGAAAAACTGTTTTTT
>.|TRBV27|TRBJ2-5|.
CASRPSYSEETRYF
TGTGCCAGCAGGCCTAGTTACAGTGAGGAGACCCGGTACTTC
>.|TRBV20-1|TRBJ2-5|many
CSARKDLTGTQYF
TGCAGTGCTAGAAAGGACCTTACGGGGACCCAGTACTTC
>TRBD2|TRBV28|TRBJ2-1|many
CASSSANGRAGFF
TGTGCCAGCAGTTCGGCGAACGGGAGGGCCGGGTTCTTC
>.|TRBV5-1|TRBJ1-4|.
CASTRGVGEKLFF
TGCGCCAGCACTCGTGGGGTTGGGGAAAAACTGTTTTTT
>.|TRBV6-2/TRBV6-3|TRBJ1-2|few
CASRRQNYGYTF
TGTGCCAGCAGGCGTCAGAACTATGGCTACACCTTC
>.|TRBV20-1|TRBJ2-2|once
CSARPPVQDTGELFF
TGCAGTGCCCGACCCCCGGTCCAGGACACCGGGGAGCTGTTTTTT
>.|TRBV29-1|TRBJ1-1|.
CSVPDFYLGDTEAFF
TGCAGCGTGCCGGACTTCTACCTGGGGGACACTGAAGCTTTCTTT